The next 20 T cell receptor beta chains were all read from a single sample in a study of response to subunit inactivated influenza vaccine. TCRdb reanalysed the RT-PCR reads using MiXCR and keeps one entry per CDR3 protein. The profile shows more than 550,000 distinct CDR3 sequences, 12% of them singletons. This specimen was PBMCs from blood, taken on the day of vaccination. Receptor source: a man aged 50-59 years who received an inactivated influenza vaccine.

The chain combines TRBV6-5 with TRBJ2-1, with 7 nucleotides matching TRBD1. The germline V gene encodes CDR1 MNHEY and CDR2 SVGAGI. The V and J ends lost 0 bases and 6 bases, in that order; junction bases with no gene match: 2. The CDR3 length is 14 residues. The CDR3 sequence: CASSYSPGGNEQFF. The CDR3 coding sequence is TGTGCCAGCAGTTACTCTCCAGGGGGCAATGAGCAGTTCTTC.

This clonotype was picked up a small number of times. This chain joins TRBV5-1 and TRBJ2-5; TRBD2 aligns across 14 bases. This CDR3 region has 16 residues. The ends lost 6 bases at V and 2 bases at J; junction bases unmatched: 6. The V gene's germline CDR1 is SGHRS and CDR2 YFSETQ. The CDR3 DNA sequence: TGCGCCAGCAATATCGGACTAGCGGGAGGACAAGAGACCCAGTACTTC. Translating it yields CASNIGLAGGQETQYF.

This clonotype was observed at least ten times. The gene calls are TRBV5-1 and TRBJ2-1; D tentatively reads TRBD1 or TRBD2 (5 bases each). There are 14 residues in the CDR3. CDR1 and CDR2 (germline): SGHRS, YFSETQ. V dropped 0 bases and J dropped 8 bases, with 12 bases sitting between them. CDR3 in DNA: TGCGCCAGCAGCTTGGGGTTCAGGGACGATGAGCAGTTCTTC. Translating gives CASSLGFRDDEQFF. Full variable domain (outside the CDR3, taken from reference TRBV5-1 and TRBJ2-1): KAGVTQTPRYLIKTRGQQVTLSCSPISGHRSVSWYQQTPGQGLQFLFEYFSETQRNKGNFPGRFSGRQFSNSRSEMNVSTLELGDSALYLCASSLGFRDDEQFFGPGTRLTVL.

This clonotype was recorded a few times. The chain joins TRBV20-1 to TRBJ2-3; D is uncertain. From germline, CDR1 is DFQATT and CDR2 SNEGSKA (reference sequence). Trimming pared 4 bases from V and 2 bases from J, leaving 7 bases between. This CDR3 is built from 12 residues. The CDR3, as DNA: TGCAGTGCTATCTACAACACAGATACGCAGTATTTT. Its translation is CSAIYNTDTQYF.

This clonotype was counted a few times. The rearrangement joins TRBV7-2 to TRBJ2-7; 9 nucleotides line up with TRBD1. The CDR3 contains 14 residues. V gave up 5 bases and J gave up 3 bases; unmatched junction bases: 5. Germline CDR1 is SGHTA and CDR2 is FQGNSA. Here the CDR3 reads CASSVRQGDYEQYF. In DNA form, the CDR3 reads TGTGCCAGCAGCGTCAGACAGGGGGACTACGAGCAGTACTTC.

The V and J genes are TRBV7-2 and TRBJ2-7; 9 bases fit TRBD2. V lost 5 bases, J lost 5 bases, and 4 bases stayed unmatched. In germline, CDR1 is SGHTA, CDR2 FQGNSA. CDR3 length: 13 amino acids. CDR3 DNA sequence: TGTGCCAGCAGCACCGCGGGGGGGAACGAGCAGTACTTC. It encodes CASSTAGGNEQYF. Complete variable domain (other parts from reference TRBV7-2 and TRBJ2-7): GAGVSQSPSNKVTEKGKDVELRCDPISGHTALYWYRQSLGQGLEFLIYFQGNSAPDKSGLPSDRFSAERTGGSVSTLTIQRTQQEDSAVYLCASSTAGGNEQYFGPGTRLTVT.

The V call is TRBV7-9, the J call TRBJ2-1; 7 bases agree with TRBD2. After removal of 4 bases from V and 0 bases from J, the junction contained 3 bases not matched to a gene. Germline lookup yields CDR1 SEHNR and CDR2 FQNEAQ (reference sequence). CDR3 length equals 15 residues. This CDR3 is CASSSAGVSYNEQFF. DNA of the CDR3: TGTGCCAGCAGCTCGGCGGGGGTCTCCTACAATGAGCAGTTCTTC.

A single count supports this clonotype. The J gene is TRBJ2-1, the V gene TRBV7-8, with D possibly being TRBD2 (7 bases). The CDR3 is 15 residues long. Germline lookup yields CDR1 SGHVS and CDR2 FQNEAQ. Trimming took off 5 bases at V and 1 base at J, with 12 bases between the two ends. CDR3 coding DNA: TGTGCCAGCAGCCAGGGGAGGGCTTCCTACAATGAGCAGTTCTTC. Translated, it gives CASSQGRASYNEQFF. The full variable domain, its missing parts supplied by reference TRBV7-8 and TRBJ2-1, is GAGVSQSPRYKVAKRGQDVALRCDPISGHVSLFWYQQALGQGPEFLTYFQNEAQLDKSGLPSDRFFAERPEGSVSTLKIQRTQQEDSAVYLCASSQGRASYNEQFFGPGTRLTVL.

This clonotype was seen at least ten times. The rearrangement uses TRBV4-2 and TRBJ2-1; D may correspond to TRBD1 or TRBD2 (5 bases each). V lost 2 bases and J lost 12, with 17 bases in between. Germline V gene data show CDR1 as LGHNA and CDR2 as YNFKEQ. The CDR3 spans 14 residues. The CDR3 bases are TGTGCCAGCAGCCAAAAGGGGAGAGGGGACGCGCAGTTCTTC. This codes for CASSQKGRGDAQFF.

The CDR3 spells CSAQSGQGRVYNQPQHF. The CDR3, as DNA: TGCAGTGCTCAATCCGGACAGGGGAGGGTATACAATCAGCCCCAGCATTTT. The chain links TRBV20-1 to TRBJ1-5; 9 nucleotides agree with TRBD1. J was trimmed by 3 bases and V by 5 bases; bases with no gene match: 14. The CDR3 is 17 residues long. CDR1 is DFQATT, CDR2 SNEGSKA, per germline (reference sequence).

V and J are TRBV6-5 and TRBJ2-7, with D possibly being TRBD1 or TRBD2 (6 bases each). The CDR3 covers 15 residues. Germline V CDR1 and CDR2: MNHEY, SVGAGI. V was clipped by 0 bases and J by 7 bases, with 16 bases between them. The CDR3 reads CASSYSKGGRGEQYF. CDR3 DNA sequence: TGTGCCAGCAGTTACTCGAAGGGGGGCCGGGGAGAGCAGTACTTC.

The CDR3 reads CASSLLGTGTYSSTDTQYF. The CDR3 coding sequence is TGTGCCAGCAGCCTGTTGGGGACAGGGACCTACTCTAGCACAGATACGCAGTATTTT. V usage is TRBV11-2 and J usage is TRBJ2-3; 9 nucleotides agree with TRBD1. Germline V gene sequence: CDR1 SGHAT, CDR2 FQNNGV. J lost 0 bases, V lost 5 bases, and 15 bases had no gene match. This CDR3 region has 19 residues.

The table lists this clonotype with a few counts. The chain has TRBV20-1 and TRBJ2-1; the D call may be TRBD1 or TRBD2 (6 bases each). Trimming cost V 2 bases and J 8 bases, with 16 bases left between them. CDR3 length: 14 residues. CDR1 is DFQATT, CDR2 SNEGSKA, per germline (reference sequence). The CDR3: CSARKGGPTYEQFF. In DNA form, the CDR3 reads TGCAGTGCTAGAAAGGGGGGCCCAACGTATGAGCAGTTCTTC.

This clonotype was counted many times. V and J are TRBV5-5 and TRBJ1-5, with D perhaps TRBD1 (6 bases). CDR3 length: 16 amino acids. Trimming cost V 4 bases and J 6 bases, with 20 bases left between them. CDR1 and CDR2 (germline): SGHKS, YYEKEE (reference sequence). This chain's CDR3 is CASSLDRLGPFQPQHF. The CDR3 DNA sequence: TGTGCCAGCAGCCTCGACAGGTTGGGTCCGTTTCAGCCCCAGCATTTT.

This chain connects TRBV12-3 or TRBV12-4 to TRBJ2-1; 9 nucleotides match TRBD1. The V segment lost 5 bases and the J segment 7 bases; nucleotides outside the gene matches: 9. The CDR3 consists of 15 residues. CDR3 sequence reads: CASSQTGTGLNEQFF. The CDR3 bases are TGTGCCAGCAGTCAAACCGGGACAGGGCTTAATGAGCAGTTCTTC.

This clonotype came up a few times. The genes are TRBV9 and TRBJ2-1, with 9 positions matching TRBD1. CDR3 size: 15 residues. V was clipped by 2 bases and J by 6 bases; unmatched bases: 6. CDR1 is SGDLS, CDR2 YYNGEE, per germline. In nucleotides, the CDR3 is TGTGCCAGCAGCGTTGGGACAGGGAGAGCCAATGAGCAGTTCTTC. Translation gives CASSVGTGRANEQFF.

This clonotype was counted a few times. The CDR3 DNA reads TGTGCCAGCAGCCAGGTAGCGGGGGGATCCACAGATACGCAGTATTTT. It encodes CASSQVAGGSTDTQYF. The genes are TRBV3-1 and TRBJ2-3; 10 bases are a match to TRBD2. V lost 3 bases, J lost 2 bases, and 5 bases stayed unmatched. In germline, CDR1 is LGHDT, CDR2 YNNKEL (reference sequence). CDR3 length: 16 residues.

This clonotype came up once. V usage is TRBV11-2 and J usage is TRBJ2-5; TRBD1 matches at 10 bases. The length of the CDR3 is 18 residues. The ends lost 5 bases at V and 5 bases at J; junction bases unmatched: 17. CDR1 is SGHAT, CDR2 FQNNGV, per germline. This CDR3 reads CASSPPGARQGAGETQYF. In DNA form, the CDR3 reads TGTGCCAGCAGCCCCCCCGGGGCCCGACAGGGGGCAGGGGAGACCCAGTACTTC.

The V and J genes are TRBV6-5 and TRBJ2-1; no clear D gene. V lost 2 bases and J 3 bases, leaving 11 bases between the germline ends. The CDR3 is 15 residues long. Germline V gene sequence: CDR1 MNHEY, CDR2 SVGAGI. For the CDR3, the DNA is TGTGCCAGCAGTTACAGGGTAATAGACTACAATGAGCAGTTCTTC. Translated: CASSYRVIDYNEQFF.

This clonotype has ten or more counts. Here the CDR3 reads CASSLDRGANTGELFF. CDR3 bases: TGCGCCAGCAGCTTGGACAGGGGCGCGAACACCGGGGAGCTGTTTTTT. The V call is TRBV5-1, the J call TRBJ2-2, with 7 bases fitting TRBD1. Germline values: CDR1 SGHRS, CDR2 YFSETQ. V shed 0 bases and J 0 bases; nucleotides not matched to a gene: 2. The CDR3 consists of 16 residues.